The 8 T cell receptor beta chains below all came from one sample that was sequenced in a study of cytomegalovirus exposure and HLA in healthy donors. Generated by immunoSEQ multiplex PCR, the TCRdb table keeps only in-frame clones and is missing some. This repertoire shows around 100,000 clones, 85% found once; its top ten account for 20% to 25%. Input material: PBMCs. The receptors were gathered from a man between 18 and 29 years old in good health and CMV-seropositive.

The J gene is TRBJ1-2, the V gene TRBV11-3, with 7 bases fitting TRBD1. After removal of 5 bases from V and 4 bases from J, the junction contained 1 base not matched to a gene. In germline, CDR1 is SGHNT, CDR2 YENEEA. The CDR3 totals 12 residues. The CDR3 coding sequence is TGTGCCAGCAGCGGGGACAGCTATGGCTACACCTTC. It specifies CASSGDSYGYTF. Variable domain in full (rest from reference TRBV11-3 and TRBJ1-2): EAGVVQSPRYKIIEKKQPVAFWCNPISGHNTLYWYLQNLGQGPELLIRYENEEAVDDSQLPKDRFSAERLKGVDSTLKIQPAELGDSAVYLCASSGDSYGYTFGSGTRLTVV.

The V gene is TRBV4-1, the J gene TRBJ2-3, with D possibly TRBD2 on 6 matching bases. From germline, CDR1 is MGHRA and CDR2 YSYEKL. The CDR3 has 17 residues. Trimming left V 0 bases short and J 0 bases short, with 13 bases between. The CDR3 nucleotides read TGCGCCAGCAGCCAAGATCCCCAGCGGGCCAGCACAGATACGCAGTATTTT. As protein: CASSQDPQRASTDTQYF.

The gene calls are TRBV2 and TRBJ1-1; TRBD1 matches at 9 bases. This CDR3 comprises 14 residues. The germline CDR1 and CDR2 sequences are SNHLY and FYNNEI. The junction had 2 bases not matched to a gene; V was cut back by 6 bases and J by 0 bases. CDR3 region: CASSGQGLNTEAFF. In DNA, the CDR3 is TGTGCCAGCAGCGGACAGGGGCTGAACACTGAAGCTTTCTTT.

The chain couples TRBV5-6 to TRBJ1-1; the D is unclear. Germline loops: CDR1 SGHDT, CDR2 YYEEEE. This CDR3 is built from 13 residues. Trimming took 7 bases from V and 4 from J, leaving 14 bases between them. The CDR3 DNA reads TGTGCCAGCTGTTCTTGGGGAGTCACTGAAGCTTTCTTT. Protein: CASCSWGVTEAFF.

The chain carries TRBV28 and TRBJ2-3; 9 nucleotides agree with TRBD1. Germline-derived CDR1 and CDR2 are MDHEN and SYDVKM. With V trimmed by 3 bases and J by 6 bases, 10 bases remained unmatched. CDR3 length: 16 residues. This CDR3 reads CASSFSTGTGIDTQYF. The CDR3 DNA follows: TGTGCCAGCAGTTTCTCTACCGGGACAGGGATCGATACGCAGTATTTT.

There are a few counts of this clone. The chain employs TRBV29-1 and TRBJ2-7; 8 bases agree with TRBD2. V lost 4 bases and J lost 5; bases outside the gene matches: 4. The CDR3 is 12 amino acids. The germline gives CDR1 SQVTM, CDR2 ANQGSEA. CDR3 residues: CSVGGRTNEQYF. CDR3 bases: TGCAGCGTTGGCGGGAGGACCAACGAGCAGTACTTC.

The chain employs TRBV7-9 and TRBJ1-4; a possible D gene is TRBD1 (5 bases). There are 12 residues in the CDR3. V was pared by 5 bases and J by 7 bases, with 8 bases between. Looked up from germline, CDR1 is SEHNR and CDR2 is FQNEAQ (reference sequence). CDR3 amino acids: CASSPDSEKLFF. The CDR3 DNA is TGTGCCAGCAGCCCCGACAGTGAAAAACTGTTTTTT.

The V call is TRBV19, the J call TRBJ2-1; 7 nucleotides align to TRBD2. Germline trimming cut 0 bases from V and 7 bases from J; bases unmatched to any gene: 15. The CDR3 loop spans 18 amino acids. Germline V lookup: CDR1 LNHDA, CDR2 SQIVND (reference sequence). The CDR3 sequence: CASSIDRLGVAGHNEQFF. The CDR3 DNA reads as TGTGCCAGTAGTATAGATCGCCTCGGGGTAGCGGGTCATAATGAGCAGTTCTTC. Filled out from reference TRBV19 and TRBJ2-1, the complete variable domain reads DGGITQSPKYLFRKEGQNVTLSCEQNLNHDAMYWYRQDPGQGLRLIYYSQIVNDFQKGDIAEGYSVSREKKESFPLTVTSAQKNPTAFYLCASSIDRLGVAGHNEQFFGPGTRLTVL.